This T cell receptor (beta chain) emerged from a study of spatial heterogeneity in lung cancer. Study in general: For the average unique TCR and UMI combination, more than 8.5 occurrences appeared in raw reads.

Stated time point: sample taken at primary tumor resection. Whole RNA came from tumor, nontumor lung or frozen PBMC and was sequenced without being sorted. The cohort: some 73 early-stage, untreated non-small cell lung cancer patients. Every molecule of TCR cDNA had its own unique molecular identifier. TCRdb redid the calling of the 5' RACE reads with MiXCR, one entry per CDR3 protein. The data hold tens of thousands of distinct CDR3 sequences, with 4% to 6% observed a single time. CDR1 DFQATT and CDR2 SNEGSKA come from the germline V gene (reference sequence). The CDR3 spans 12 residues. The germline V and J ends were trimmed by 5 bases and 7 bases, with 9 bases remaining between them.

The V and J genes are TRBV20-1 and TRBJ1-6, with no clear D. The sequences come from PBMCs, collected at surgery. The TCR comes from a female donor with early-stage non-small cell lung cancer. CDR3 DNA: TGCAGTGCTCGTTCAGTAAATTCACCCCTCCACTTT. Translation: CSARSVNSPLHF.